These T cell receptor beta chains were read from a single sample in a study of identifying expanded T cells in peripheral blood. The table came from immunoSEQ multiplex PCR; TCRdb's copy has only in-frame clones and leaves some out. The sample carries 100,000 or so clones, around 85% recorded once. The sample taken for sequencing was blood. Every receptor here comes from a person aged 18-70 years in good health. Both conserved end residues are part of each CDR3. The order of the fields is clone size, J gene, CDR3 length, D gene, V gene, CDR3 protein, CDR3 DNA. The D gene is left open where the match is weak. Some rows have no size entry. The others give once, few or many, or a class for an expanded clone.

clone_size: few
j_call: TRBJ2-5
cdr3_length: 14
d_call: -
v_call: TRBV5-1
cdr3_aa: CASSLGLIQETQYF
cdr3_nt: TGCGCCAGCAGCTTGGGGCTGATACAAGAGACCCAGTACTTC

clone_size: -
j_call: TRBJ1-3
cdr3_length: 16
d_call: TRBD1
v_call: TRBV5-1
cdr3_aa: CASSSALTGPGDTIYF
cdr3_nt: TGCGCCAGCAGCTCGGCCCTGACAGGGCCTGGGGACACCATATATTTT

clone_size: -
j_call: TRBJ1-2
cdr3_length: 14
d_call: -
v_call: TRBV30
cdr3_aa: CAWSNGGGAGLYTF
cdr3_nt: TGTGCCTGGAGTAACGGAGGGGGTGCGGGGCTTTACACCTTC

clone_size: -
j_call: TRBJ1-6
cdr3_length: 15
d_call: -
v_call: TRBV19
cdr3_aa: CASSILRGGNSPLHF
cdr3_nt: TGTGCCAGTAGTATCCTGAGGGGGGGGAATTCACCCCTCCACTTT

clone_size: -
j_call: TRBJ1-2
cdr3_length: 13
d_call: -
v_call: TRBV6-6
cdr3_aa: CASSQGSNYGYTF
cdr3_nt: TGTGCCAGCAGCCAGGGAAGCAACTATGGCTACACCTTC

clone_size: -
j_call: TRBJ1-5
cdr3_length: 14
d_call: -
v_call: TRBV6-6
cdr3_aa: CASIRPGAGVPQHF
cdr3_nt: TGTGCCAGCATCCGGCCGGGGGCCGGAGTGCCCCAGCATTTT

clone_size: -
j_call: TRBJ1-1
cdr3_length: 13
d_call: -
v_call: TRBV2
cdr3_aa: CASKELMNTEAFF
cdr3_nt: TGTGCCAGCAAAGAACTCATGAACACTGAAGCTTTCTTT

clone_size: -
j_call: TRBJ2-2
cdr3_length: 15
d_call: TRBD2
v_call: TRBV10-3
cdr3_aa: CAISGLAGVAGELFF
cdr3_nt: TGTGCCATCAGCGGCCTAGCGGGGGTGGCCGGGGAGCTGTTTTTT

clone_size: once
j_call: TRBJ1-4
cdr3_length: 13
d_call: -
v_call: TRBV6-1
cdr3_aa: CASDQGHRVGLFF
cdr3_nt: TGTGCCAGCGATCAGGGACATCGTGTAGGACTGTTTTTT

clone_size: -
j_call: TRBJ2-1
cdr3_length: 15
d_call: -
v_call: TRBV13
cdr3_aa: CASRGEASSYNEQFF
cdr3_nt: TGTGCCAGCAGGGGGGAAGCAAGCTCCTACAATGAGCAGTTCTTC

clone_size: -
j_call: TRBJ2-3
cdr3_length: 15
d_call: TRBD2
v_call: TRBV5-6
cdr3_aa: CASSPGLAGTDTQYF
cdr3_nt: TGTGCCAGCAGCCCGGGACTAGCGGGCACAGATACGCAGTATTTT

clone_size: -
j_call: TRBJ2-1
cdr3_length: 16
d_call: -
v_call: TRBV5-1
cdr3_aa: CASSLANSLTYNEQFF
cdr3_nt: TGCGCCAGCAGCTTGGCGAACAGCCTCACCTACAATGAGCAGTTCTTC

clone_size: -
j_call: TRBJ2-7
cdr3_length: 16
d_call: TRBD1
v_call: TRBV7-8
cdr3_aa: CASSLRGQRSSYEQYF
cdr3_nt: TGTGCCAGCAGCTTACGGGGACAGCGCAGCTCCTACGAGCAGTACTTC

clone_size: -
j_call: TRBJ2-1
cdr3_length: 15
d_call: TRBD2
v_call: TRBV9
cdr3_aa: CASSVDLAAGNLQFF
cdr3_nt: TGTGCCAGCAGCGTAGATCTAGCGGCGGGTAACTTACAGTTCTTC

clone_size: -
j_call: TRBJ1-5
cdr3_length: 14
d_call: TRBD1
v_call: TRBV9
cdr3_aa: CASSFGTDNQPQHF
cdr3_nt: TGTGCCAGCAGCTTCGGGACAGACAATCAGCCCCAGCATTTT

clone_size: -
j_call: TRBJ1-1
cdr3_length: 14
d_call: -
v_call: TRBV10-2
cdr3_aa: CASSETGPNTEAFF
cdr3_nt: TGCGCCAGCAGTGAAACAGGGCCGAACACTGAAGCTTTCTTT

clone_size: once
j_call: TRBJ2-7
cdr3_length: 15
d_call: -
v_call: TRBV5-1
cdr3_aa: CASSSSFDTSYEQYF
cdr3_nt: TGCGCCAGCAGCTCCTCCTTTGACACAAGCTACGAGCAGTACTTC

clone_size: -
j_call: TRBJ2-7
cdr3_length: 14
d_call: -
v_call: TRBV11-2
cdr3_aa: CASSLVGPDYEQYF
cdr3_nt: TGTGCCAGCAGCTTAGTCGGACCCGACTACGAGCAGTACTTC

clone_size: -
j_call: TRBJ1-6
cdr3_length: 16
d_call: -
v_call: TRBV5-6
cdr3_aa: CASSSNREVYNSPLHF
cdr3_nt: TGTGCCAGCAGCTCAAACCGCGAGGTTTATAATTCACCCCTCCACTTT

clone_size: -
j_call: TRBJ2-3
cdr3_length: 15
d_call: -
v_call: TRBV2
cdr3_aa: CASTRQDTVGVTQYF
cdr3_nt: TGTGCCAGCACAAGACAGGACACGGTCGGGGTTACGCAGTATTTT

clone_size: -
j_call: TRBJ2-7
cdr3_length: 15
d_call: TRBD2
v_call: TRBV7-2
cdr3_aa: CASSQRGGISYEQYF
cdr3_nt: TGTGCCAGCAGCCAGCGGGGGGGGATCTCCTACGAGCAGTACTTC

clone_size: -
j_call: TRBJ1-5
cdr3_length: 15
d_call: -
v_call: TRBV15
cdr3_aa: CATSSQIAGNQPQHF
cdr3_nt: TGTGCCACCAGCTCCCAAATCGCGGGAAATCAGCCCCAGCATTTT

clone_size: -
j_call: TRBJ2-5
cdr3_length: 13
d_call: TRBD2
v_call: TRBV7-2
cdr3_aa: CASSRGGEETQYF
cdr3_nt: TGTGCCAGCAGCCGCGGGGGGGAAGAGACCCAGTACTTC

clone_size: -
j_call: TRBJ2-7
cdr3_length: 18
d_call: TRBD2
v_call: TRBV7-2
cdr3_aa: CASSPGLAGAGGSYEQYF
cdr3_nt: TGTGCCAGCAGTCCCGGACTAGCGGGGGCCGGGGGGTCCTACGAGCAGTACTTC